Reported below is one T cell receptor (beta chain). The sample belongs to a study of blood T cell repertoires in COVID-19. Study-level background: There were acute and convalescent COVID-19 samples, and they came from the United States, Italy and Spain. PBMCs, B-cell-depleted T cells, or T cells provided the cDNA or gDNA that made up the material.

Original analysis: Amplification of reference gene primers provided the estimated nucleated cell counts. Here immunoSEQ multiplex PCR was the method, and the copy in TCRdb shows in-frame clones only, minus some. V, J and clone size derive from that table, while D and trimming were established from the DNA sequence. The profile shows about 170,000 clones, approximately 84% of them singletons. Trimming took 3 bases from V and 6 from J, leaving 5 bases between them. This CDR3 has 12 residues. The chain couples TRBV12-3 or TRBV12-4 to TRBJ2-2; D is uncertain. Input material: peripheral blood. The sequence came from a man between 40 and 49 years old who had recovered from COVID-19. CDR3 residues: CASSLSAGELFF. DNA of the CDR3: TGTGCCAGCAGTTTGTCGGCCGGGGAGCTGTTTTTT.